This T cell receptor (beta chain) is from a study of regulatory T cells in long-lasting Graves disease. Arm-PCR of CDR3 regions and iRepertoire HTBI primers were used to build TCR beta libraries. Authors' data handling: Sequenced samples collectively carried 60 to 75 TRBV and about 15 TRBJ segments. TCRdb processed the multiplex PCR reads anew with MiXCR; each CDR3 protein has one entry. The V and J calls and clone size are TCRdb's, not the authors'. The sample lists roughly 320,000 distinct CDR3 sequences; approximately 15% were seen once. V was pared by 1 base and J by 0 bases, with 12 bases of the junction left unmatched. CDR1 is KGHSH and CDR2 is LQKENI in the germline V gene. The CDR3 spans 19 residues. This clonotype was recorded once. It may be a read error: a sequence one base away is much more abundant. The time point was: newly diagnosed GD, antithyroid drugs for less than 3 months. TCR sequences were obtained from RNA taken from PBMCs.

These records were also assigned to another study, of T cells in Graves' hyperthyroidism and ophthalmopathy. In that study: Patients were excluded for uncontrolled infection, other autoimmune disease, pregnancy or lactation. Most thyroid clonotypes expanded above 0.001 were also detected in blood.

Here the sequenced sample was peripheral blood mononuclear cells (PBMCs), taken at new diagnosis, from a patient treated with antithyroid drugs. This TCR came from a man between 35 and 55 years old with Graves disease. The chain carries TRBV18 and TRBJ1-3, with 7 positions matching TRBD1. CDR3 loop: CASSPQGLLTGYSGNTIYF. The CDR3 DNA reads as TGTGCCAGCTCACCACAAGGCCTACTGACAGGGTACTCTGGAAACACCATATATTTT.